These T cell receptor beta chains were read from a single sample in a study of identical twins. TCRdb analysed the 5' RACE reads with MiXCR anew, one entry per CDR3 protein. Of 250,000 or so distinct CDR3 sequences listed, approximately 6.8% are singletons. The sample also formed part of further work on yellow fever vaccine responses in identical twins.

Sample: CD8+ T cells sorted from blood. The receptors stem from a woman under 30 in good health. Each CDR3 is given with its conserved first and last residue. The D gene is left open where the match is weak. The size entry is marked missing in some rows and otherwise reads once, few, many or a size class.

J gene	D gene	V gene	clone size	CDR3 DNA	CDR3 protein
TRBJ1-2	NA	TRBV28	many	TGTGCCAGCAGCCCCACCGCATGGGAGAGTAACTATGGCTACACCTTC	CASSPTAWESNYGYTF
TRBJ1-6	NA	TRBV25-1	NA	TGTGCCAGCGAGGGCCCGAGGGATTCACCCCTCCACTTT	CASEGPRDSPLHF
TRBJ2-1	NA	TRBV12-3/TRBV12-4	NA	TGTGCCAGCAGTTCTCTAGTAACGGGGGACTATGAGCAGTTCTTC	CASSSLVTGDYEQFF
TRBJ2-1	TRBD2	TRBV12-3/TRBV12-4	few	TGTGCCAGCAGTCTAGCGGGAGAGGATGAGCAGTTCTTC	CASSLAGEDEQFF
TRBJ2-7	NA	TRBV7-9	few	TGTGCCAGCAGCTTAGTGGGGCCAAACTACGAGCAGTACTTC	CASSLVGPNYEQYF
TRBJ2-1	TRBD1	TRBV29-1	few	TGCAGCGTTGAACCGGGACAGGGGAACAATGAGCAGTTCTTC	CSVEPGQGNNEQFF
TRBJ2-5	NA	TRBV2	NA	TGTGCCAGCAGTGTGTGGCAGGGAGAGACCCAGTACTTC	CASSVWQGETQYF
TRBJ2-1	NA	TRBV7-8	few	TGTGCCAGCAGCTTAGTGGTCGGGGAGAGGTATAACAATGAGCAGTTCTTC	CASSLVVGERYNNEQFF
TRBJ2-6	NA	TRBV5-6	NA	TGTGCCAGCAGCTTGGCGGGGGGCAGTGGGGCCAACGTCCTGACTTTC	CASSLAGGSGANVLTF
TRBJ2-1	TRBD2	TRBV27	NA	TGTGCCAGCAGTCCCGGACCCGGGGGGTCCTACAATGAGCAGTTCTTC	CASSPGPGGSYNEQFF
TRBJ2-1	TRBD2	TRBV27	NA	TGTGCCAGCAGTTTCGGGACTAGCGGGGGTTTGTCCTACAATGAGCAGTTCTTC	CASSFGTSGGLSYNEQFF
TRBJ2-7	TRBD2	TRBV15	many	TGTGCCACCAGCAGAGAGGGGCTAGCGGGAGCCTACGAGCAGTACTTC	CATSREGLAGAYEQYF
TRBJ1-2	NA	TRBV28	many	TGTGCCAGCAGTTTATCCCCGGAACCCTATGGCTACACCTTC	CASSLSPEPYGYTF
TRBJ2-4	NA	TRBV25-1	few	TGTGCCAGATACCCGAGACAGGACGGGGCCAAAAACATTCAGTACTTC	CARYPRQDGAKNIQYF
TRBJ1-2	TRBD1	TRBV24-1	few	TGTGCCACCAGTGATACGCGGCAGGGGGCCGGGTATGGCTACACCTTC	CATSDTRQGAGYGYTF
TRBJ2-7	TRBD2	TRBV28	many	TGTGCCAGCAGTCCCGCCGGGACTAGCCAGGACGAGCAGTACTTC	CASSPAGTSQDEQYF
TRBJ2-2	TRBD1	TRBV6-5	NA	TGTGCCAGCAGTTTACTTGGGACAGGGTCGGACACCGGGGAGCTGTTTTTT	CASSLLGTGSDTGELFF
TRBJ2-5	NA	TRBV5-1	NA	TGCGCCAGCAGCTTGGCTTACGAGGGAGAGACCCAGTACTTC	CASSLAYEGETQYF
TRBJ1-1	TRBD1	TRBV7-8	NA	TGTGCCAGCAGCTTAGGCTTACAGGGGGGCGACACTGAAGCTTTCTTT	CASSLGLQGGDTEAFF
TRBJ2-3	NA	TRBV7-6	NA	TGTGCCAGCAGCGAAAAGCGGACAAGCACAGATACGCAGTATTTT	CASSEKRTSTDTQYF
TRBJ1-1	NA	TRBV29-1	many	TGCAGCGTTACCCAGAACACTGAAGCTTTCTTT	CSVTQNTEAFF
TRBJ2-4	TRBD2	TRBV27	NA	TGTGCCAGCAGTTTAATCGCGGGAGGTCCGCACATTCAGTACTTC	CASSLIAGGPHIQYF
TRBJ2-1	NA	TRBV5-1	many	TGCGCCAGCAGCTTGGGACCCGGGTCACCCGACAATGAGCAGTTCTTC	CASSLGPGSPDNEQFF
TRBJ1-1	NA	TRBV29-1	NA	TGCAGCGTTGACGCAGGGATGAACACTGAAGCTTTCTTT	CSVDAGMNTEAFF
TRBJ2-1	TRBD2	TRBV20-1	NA	TGCAGTGCTCCAACCCTTGGGGGAGGGCCTTTAAATGAGCAGTTCTTC	CSAPTLGGGPLNEQFF
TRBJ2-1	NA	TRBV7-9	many	TGTGCCAGCAGCCCATATGTATTCGGGGAGCAGTTCTTC	CASSPYVFGEQFF
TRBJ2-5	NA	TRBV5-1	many	TGCGCCAGCAGCTTGGTACCCCCTAGCGCGGGAGAGACCCAGTACTTC	CASSLVPPSAGETQYF
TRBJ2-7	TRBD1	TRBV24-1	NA	TGTGCCACCAGTACGGGACAGGGGGCAGACGAGCAGTACTTC	CATSTGQGADEQYF
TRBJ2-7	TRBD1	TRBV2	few	TGTGCCACCAACTACGGGACAGGGGGCGCCGAGCAGTACTTC	CATNYGTGGAEQYF
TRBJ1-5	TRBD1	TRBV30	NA	TGTGCCCTCAACCGGGACAGAGGACCCCATCAGCGCTCGGACAATCAGCCCCAGCATTTT	CALNRDRGPHQRSDNQPQHF
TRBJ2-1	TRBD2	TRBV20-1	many	TGCAGTGCTCGAACTAGCGGGGAGAGCTCCTACAATGAGCAGTTCTTC	CSARTSGESSYNEQFF
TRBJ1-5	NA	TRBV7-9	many	TGTGCCAGCAGCTTAAGTGGGATAGGGCGTCAGCCCCAGCATTTT	CASSLSGIGRQPQHF
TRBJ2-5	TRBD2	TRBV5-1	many	TGCGCCAGCAGCTTGGATATTAGCGGGAGTCTAACCCAGTACTTC	CASSLDISGSLTQYF
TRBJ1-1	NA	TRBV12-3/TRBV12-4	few	TGTGCCAGCAGTTCCCGGGACACACTATTAAACATGAACACTGAAGCTTTCTTT	CASSSRDTLLNMNTEAFF
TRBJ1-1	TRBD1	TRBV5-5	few	TGTGCCTATGGGACAGGGATGAACACTGAAGCTTTCTTT	CAYGTGMNTEAFF
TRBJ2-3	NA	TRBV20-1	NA	TGCAGTGCTAGAGATCCCCAAGCGGGCGGTTGGGGGGGCACAGATACGCAGTATTTT	CSARDPQAGGWGGTDTQYF
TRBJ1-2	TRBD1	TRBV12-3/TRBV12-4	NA	TGTGCCAGCAGCCAGGACAGGGTAGAGGGCTACACCTTC	CASSQDRVEGYTF
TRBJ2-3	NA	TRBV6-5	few	TGTGCCAGCAGTTACTCTGGACACCCGAGCACAGATACGCAGTATTTT	CASSYSGHPSTDTQYF
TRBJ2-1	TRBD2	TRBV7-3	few	TGTGCCAGCAGCTTAACTGGGACTAGCGGGAGGAGCTCCTACAATGAGCAGTTCTTC	CASSLTGTSGRSSYNEQFF
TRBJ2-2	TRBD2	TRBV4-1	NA	TGCGCCAGCAGCCTGGGGACTAGCGGATTACTCACCGGGGAGCTGTTTTTT	CASSLGTSGLLTGELFF
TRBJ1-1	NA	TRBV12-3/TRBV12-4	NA	TGTGCCAGCTTTCAGGGGCTTTACACTGAAGCTTTCTTT	CASFQGLYTEAFF
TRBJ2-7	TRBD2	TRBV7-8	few	TGTGCCAGCAGCCCGTGGGGGGGATCCTACGAGCAGTACTTC	CASSPWGGSYEQYF
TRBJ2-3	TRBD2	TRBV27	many	TGTGCCAGCTTTATCTCGGCTAGCGGGGGAAAGGATACGCAGTATTTT	CASFISASGGKDTQYF
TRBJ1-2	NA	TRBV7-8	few	TGTGCCAGCAGCCCCGGAGCCGGAACCTATGGCTACACCTTC	CASSPGAGTYGYTF